This T cell receptor (beta chain) is from a study of T cells expressing NK-cell markers. TCRdb re-called the 5' RACE reads, yielding one record per CDR3 amino acid sequence without DNA. Its table records 400,000 to 500,000 distinct CDR3 sequences. Germline CDR1 and CDR2: MDHEN and SYDVKM. The CDR3 contains 15 residues. This TCR derives from a woman aged 18 to 75 in good health. The specimen sequenced was blood T cells: a sorted CD56 or NKG2C T cell subset, CD4+ or CD8+ T cells, or bulk PBMC T cells (not recorded which). This chain joins TRBV28 and TRBJ2-3; TCRdb outputs TRBD1, but without DNA this stays unchecked. This chain's CDR3 is CASSTRSWYGDTQYF.